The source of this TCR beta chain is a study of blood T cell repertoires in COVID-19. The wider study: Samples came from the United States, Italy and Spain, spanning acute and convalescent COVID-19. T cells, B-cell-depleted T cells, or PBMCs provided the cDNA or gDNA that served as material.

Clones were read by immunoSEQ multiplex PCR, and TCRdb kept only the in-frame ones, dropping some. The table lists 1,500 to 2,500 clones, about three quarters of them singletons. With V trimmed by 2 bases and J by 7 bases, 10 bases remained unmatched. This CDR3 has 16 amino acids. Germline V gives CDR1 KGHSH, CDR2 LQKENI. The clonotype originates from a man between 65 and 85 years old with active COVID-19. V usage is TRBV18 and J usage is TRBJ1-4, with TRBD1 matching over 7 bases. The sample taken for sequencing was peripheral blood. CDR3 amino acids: CASSPVFPNRGEKLFF. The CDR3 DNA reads TGTGCCAGCTCACCAGTCTTTCCGAACAGGGGTGAAAAACTGTTTTTT.